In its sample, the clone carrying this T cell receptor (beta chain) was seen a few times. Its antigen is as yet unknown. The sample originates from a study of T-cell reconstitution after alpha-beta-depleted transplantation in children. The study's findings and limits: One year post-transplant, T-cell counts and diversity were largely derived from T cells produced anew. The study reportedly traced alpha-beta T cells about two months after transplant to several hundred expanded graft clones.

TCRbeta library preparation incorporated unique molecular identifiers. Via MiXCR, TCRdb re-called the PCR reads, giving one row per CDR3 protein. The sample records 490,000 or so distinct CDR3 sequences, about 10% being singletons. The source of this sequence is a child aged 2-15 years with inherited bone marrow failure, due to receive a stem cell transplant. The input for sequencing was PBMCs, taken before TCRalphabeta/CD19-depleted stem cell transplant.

CDR3 nucleotides: TGCAGTGCCCCCCGGTTTATCGACAATGAGCAGTTCTTC. Protein: CSAPRFIDNEQFF. The J gene is TRBJ2-1, the V gene TRBV20-1, with D hard to call. CDR1 DFQATT and CDR2 SNEGSKA come from the germline V gene (reference sequence). Trimming took 6 bases from V and 5 from J, leaving 14 bases between them. The CDR3 consists of 13 residues.